What follows are 17 T cell receptor beta chains derived from one specimen sequenced in a study of T-cell memory formation after mild COVID-19. TCRdb re-derived calls from the 5' RACE reads in MiXCR, one entry per CDR3 protein. The sample lists approximately 390,000 distinct CDR3 sequences; about a sixth were seen once. Material for sequencing was PBMCs or a T cell subset sorted from them (not recorded which). All receptors derive from a man younger than 35 who had mild COVID-19 (a few samples of this study predate the infection). Cell type and time point are not known.

This clonotype was counted between two and nine times. The rearrangement joins TRBV3-1 to TRBJ2-5; the D gene is possibly TRBD1 (6 bases). Trimming pared 3 bases from V and 5 bases from J, leaving 13 bases between. The length of the CDR3 is 14 residues. Germline loops: CDR1 LGHDT, CDR2 YNNKEL (reference sequence). The CDR3 nucleotides are TGTGCCAGCAGCCAGAGGGGGACGTTGGAGACCCAGTACTTC. Residues: CASSQRGTLETQYF.

This clonotype came up a few times. The chain links TRBV2 to TRBJ2-5; D unclear. The CDR3 extends over 14 amino acids. Germline assignment: CDR1 SNHLY and CDR2 FYNNEI. V lost 2 bases, J lost 5 bases, and 12 bases lay in between. The CDR3 DNA follows: TGTGCCAGCAGTGAAATGGGGTCGCGCGAGACCCAGTACTTC. Its translation is CASSEMGSRETQYF.

CDR3 nucleotide sequence: TGTGCCTGGGGGGACAGGGGGTTTTCCTACGAGCAGTACTTC. This encodes CAWGDRGFSYEQYF. This sequence joins TRBV30 and TRBJ2-7, with 11 bases that match TRBD1. V lost 5 bases to trimming and J lost 1 base; unmatched junction nucleotides: 4. In germline, CDR1 is GTSNPN, CDR2 SVGIG (reference sequence). The length of the CDR3 is 14 residues.

The chain carries TRBV2 and TRBJ1-4; possible D gene TRBD1, 6 bases. The germline V gene has CDR1 SNHLY and CDR2 FYNNEI. This CDR3 spans 12 amino acids. V was cut by 3 bases and J by 7 bases, with 6 bases left in between. The CDR3 nucleotides are TGTGCCAGCAGTGACAGGGGTGAAAAACTGTTTTTT. Its translation is CASSDRGEKLFF.

This clonotype was counted ten times or more. The rearrangement uses TRBV6-2 or TRBV6-3 and TRBJ2-1; 9 bases fit TRBD1. This CDR3 spans 14 amino acids. V shed 4 bases, J shed 6 bases, and the junction held 4 bases outside the gene matches. Germline CDR1 and CDR2: MNHEY and SVGEGT. CDR3 DNA: TGTGCCAGCAGTTCCGGGACAGGGATCAATGAGCAGTTCTTC. Protein: CASSSGTGINEQFF.

The sample holds many counts of this clonotype. The rearrangement joins TRBV18 to TRBJ1-6, with D perhaps TRBD1 (5 bases). The V end was cut by 3 bases, the J end by 5 bases, with 5 bases between. From germline, CDR1 is KGHSH and CDR2 LQKENI. This CDR3 contains 13 residues. The CDR3 nucleotides read TGTGCCAGCTCACCGGACAATAATTCACCCCTCCACTTT. This gives the protein CASSPDNNSPLHF.

Only a few counts were recorded for this clonotype. An end of the junction differs from the germline gene, which may be a read error. The chain couples TRBV23-1 to TRBJ1-4; tentatively, D is TRBD1 (5 bases). TRBV23-1 is filed as an ORF, its function uncertain. The CDR3 has 11 residues. The CDR3 DNA reads as TGCGCCAGCAGTCAAGAGGCCTCGCGGGGGTTT. Encoded protein: CASSQEASRGF.

The chain recombines TRBV11-2 with TRBJ1-1, with 7 nucleotides matching TRBD1. CDR1 and CDR2 from the germline V gene are SGHAT and FQNNGV. There are 14 residues in the CDR3. With V trimmed by 1 base and J by 5 bases, 4 bases remained unmatched. CDR3 bases: TGTGCCAGCAGCTTAGTTTCCAGGGGGACTGAAGCTTTCTTT. This encodes CASSLVSRGTEAFF.

V and J are TRBV5-1 and TRBJ2-1; TRBD1 aligns across 7 bases. The CDR3 extends over 16 amino acids. Germline CDR1 and CDR2: SGHRS and YFSETQ. The V and J ends lost 0 bases and 4 bases, in that order; junction bases with no gene match: 7. CDR3 region: CASSLGTGTVYNEQFF. CDR3 DNA: TGCGCCAGCAGCTTGGGTACCGGGACAGTATACAATGAGCAGTTCTTC.

The chain uses TRBV4-1 and TRBJ2-6; tentatively, D is TRBD1 (6 bases). The CDR3 sequence is 16 residues long. From germline, CDR1 is MGHRA and CDR2 YSYEKL. Deletions cut 8 bases from V and 0 bases from J, with 14 bases between. The CDR3 loop reads CASQDSRDSGANVLTF. The CDR3 DNA sequence: TGCGCCAGCCAGGACAGCAGGGACTCTGGGGCCAACGTCCTGACTTTC.

The chain couples TRBV27 to TRBJ1-4; 8 positions match TRBD1. V trimming: 4 bases; J trimming: 8 bases; junction bases outside the gene matches: 3. This CDR3 is 13 amino acids long. Germline values: CDR1 MNHEY, CDR2 SMNVEV (reference sequence). The DNA of the CDR3 is TGTGCCAGCAGTTACAGACAGGGGGAAAAACTGTTTTTT. Translating gives CASSYRQGEKLFF.

The rearrangement joins TRBV11-2 to TRBJ2-6, with D tentatively TRBD1 (5 bases). V shed 4 bases and J shed 2 bases, with 21 bases lying between them. The CDR3 extends over 19 amino acids. Germline CDR1 is SGHAT and CDR2 is FQNNGV. CDR3 in DNA: TGTGCCAGCAGCTCCCTCAGGGAAATAACGTCTCCTGGGGCCAACGTCCTGACTTTC. Amino acid sequence: CASSSLREITSPGANVLTF.

This clonotype has more than one count but fewer than ten. V usage is TRBV2 and J usage is TRBJ2-7, with D possibly being TRBD1 (5 bases). V was cut by 5 bases and J by 3 bases, with 8 bases left in between. This CDR3 region has 12 residues. The germline CDR1 and CDR2 sequences are SNHLY and FYNNEI. DNA for the CDR3: TGTGCCAGCAGTTTCACAGGCTACGAGCAGTACGTC. Amino acids: CASSFTGYEQYV.

This clonotype was observed a few times. The chain joins TRBV29-1 to TRBJ2-5; 8 bases are shared with TRBD1. Unmatched junction bases numbered 12, after V lost 2 bases and J lost 4 bases. CDR1 is SQVTM, CDR2 ANQGSEA, per germline. This CDR3 comprises 16 residues. CDR3 sequence: CSVETRQGPYLETQYF. The CDR3 nucleotides are TGCAGCGTTGAAACCCGACAGGGGCCTTATCTAGAGACCCAGTACTTC.

This sequence joins TRBV4-3 and TRBJ1-6; no reliable D call. The V end lost 0 bases, the J end lost 8 bases, and 8 bases lay between the germline ends. The CDR3 has 14 amino acids. Germline V gene data show CDR1 as LGHNA and CDR2 as YSLEER. The CDR3 here is CASSQEAMDSPLHF. CDR3 bases: TGCGCCAGCAGCCAAGAGGCGATGGATTCACCCCTCCACTTT.

The chain uses TRBV5-1 and TRBJ2-2; 9 nucleotides line up with TRBD2. This CDR3 is 15 amino acids long. Unmatched junction bases numbered 8, after V lost 4 bases and J lost 7 bases. In germline, CDR1 is SGHRS, CDR2 YFSETQ. The CDR3 DNA follows: TGCGCCAGCAGCCCCATTAGCGGGGGATACGGGGAGCTGTTTTTT. Translating gives CASSPISGGYGELFF.

This clonotype turned up a few times. The rearrangement links TRBV7-2 to TRBJ2-5, with 7 bases aligning to TRBD2. The germline V gene encodes CDR1 SGHTA and CDR2 FQGNSA. CDR3 size: 15 residues. V dropped 2 bases and J dropped 5; count of bases not matched to a gene: 8. CDR3 loop: CASSLIIGGRETQYF. As DNA, the CDR3 is TGTGCCAGCAGCTTAATCATCGGGGGGAGGGAGACCCAGTACTTC.